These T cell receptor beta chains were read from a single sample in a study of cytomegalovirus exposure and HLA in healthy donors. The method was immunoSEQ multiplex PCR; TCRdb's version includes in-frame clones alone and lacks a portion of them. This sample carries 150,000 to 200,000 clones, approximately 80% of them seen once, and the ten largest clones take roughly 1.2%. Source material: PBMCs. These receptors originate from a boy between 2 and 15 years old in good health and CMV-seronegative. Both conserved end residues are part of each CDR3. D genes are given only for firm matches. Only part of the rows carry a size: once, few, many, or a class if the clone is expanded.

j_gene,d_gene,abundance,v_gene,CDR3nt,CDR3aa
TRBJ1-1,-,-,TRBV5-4,TGTGCCAGCAGCCAAGACAGGAACACTGAAGCTTTCTTT,CASSQDRNTEAFF
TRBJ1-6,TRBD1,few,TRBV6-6,TGTGCCAGCAGTTACTCGGCAGGGGGTAGGTCACCCCTCCACTTT,CASSYSAGGRSPLHF
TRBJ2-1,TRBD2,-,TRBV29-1,TGCAGCGTTGATTTCGGGCCTAGCGGGAGGGCGGGGCAGTTCTTC,CSVDFGPSGRAGQFF
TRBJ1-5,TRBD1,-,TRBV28,TGTGCCAGCGCCTCCGGGACAGGGAATCAGCCCCAGCATTTT,CASASGTGNQPQHF
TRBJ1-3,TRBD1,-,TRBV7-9,TGTGCCAGCAGCTTGTTACAGGGGGACACCATATATTTT,CASSLLQGDTIYF
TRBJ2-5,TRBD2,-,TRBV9,TGTGCCAGCAGCGAGGGGGGTGCGGCGGGAGGACCCCAAGAGACCCAGTACTTC,CASSEGGAAGGPQETQYF
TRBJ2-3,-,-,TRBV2,TGTGCCAGCTCCGGGGATGCAGATACGCAGTATTTT,CASSGDADTQYF
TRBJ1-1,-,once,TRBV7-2,TGTGCCAGCAGCTTAGCTTGGGGCGGAAGGACTGAAGCTTTCTTT,CASSLAWGGRTEAFF
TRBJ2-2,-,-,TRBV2,TGTGCCAGCAGTGAAGTAATTACCGGGGAGCTGTTTTTT,CASSEVITGELFF
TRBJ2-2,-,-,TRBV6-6,TGTGCCAGCGGAGGGACAGAGAGGAACACCGGGGAGCTGTTTTTT,CASGGTERNTGELFF
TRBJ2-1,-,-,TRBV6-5,TGTGCCAGCAGTTCGGCAGGGTTCGGTGAGCAGTTCTTC,CASSSAGFGEQFF
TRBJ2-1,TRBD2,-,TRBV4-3,TGCGCCAGCAGCCAAGATGGGGGGGTATACAATGAGCAGTTCTTC,CASSQDGGVYNEQFF
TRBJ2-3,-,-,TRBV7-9,TGTGCCAGCTATCCCCTGGGTAGCGGCACAGATACGCAGTATTTT,CASYPLGSGTDTQYF
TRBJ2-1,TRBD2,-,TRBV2,TGTGCCAGCAGTGAAGCCCCCCTCGGACTAGCGGGGTACAATGAGCAGTTCTTC,CASSEAPLGLAGYNEQFF
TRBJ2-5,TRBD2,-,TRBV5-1,TGCGCCAGCAGCTTCGGACTAGTGGTAGGGGAGACCCAGTACTTC,CASSFGLVVGETQYF
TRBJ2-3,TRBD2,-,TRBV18,TGTGCCAGCTCACCACCGGCGGGGGGGCCAGATACGCAGTATTTT,CASSPPAGGPDTQYF
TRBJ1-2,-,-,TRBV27,TGTGCCAGCAGTTTAGAACGGTCAGGCCTTCTCGGCTACACCTTC,CASSLERSGLLGYTF
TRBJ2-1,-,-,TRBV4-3,TGCGCCAGCAGCCAAGACAATCCCCCATACAATGAGCAGTTCTTC,CASSQDNPPYNEQFF
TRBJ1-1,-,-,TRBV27,TGTGCCAGCACCCCACAGGTTTTTGGGAACACTGAAGCTTTCTTT,CASTPQVFGNTEAFF
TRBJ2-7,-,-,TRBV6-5,TGTGCCAGCAGTTATATGGGCGGGATGGGTGAGCAGTACTTC,CASSYMGGMGEQYF
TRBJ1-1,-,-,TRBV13,TGTGCCAGCAGCTTTTGGGGGGTGAACACTGAAGCTTTCTTT,CASSFWGVNTEAFF
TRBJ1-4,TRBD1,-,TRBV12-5,TGTGCTAGTGGTTTGGTAAGGACAGGGCAGATTGCTAATGAAAAACTGTTTTTT,CASGLVRTGQIANEKLFF
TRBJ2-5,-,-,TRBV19,TGTGCCAGTAGTATCCCCGGGGCGCGGGGCGATAAGGAGACCCAGTACTTC,CASSIPGARGDKETQYF
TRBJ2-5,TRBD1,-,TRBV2,TGTGCCAGCAGTTACGACAGGGGGCAGGGGGAGACCCAGTACTTC,CASSYDRGQGETQYF